The source of this T cell receptor (beta chain) is a study of control samples from healthy donors and cancer patients. The germline gives CDR1 SQVTM, CDR2 ANQGSEA. The CDR3 totals 14 residues. V shed 5 bases and J shed 2 bases, with 15 bases lying between them. Some clones are missing from TCRdb's copy, which holds only in-frame ones; the method was immunoSEQ multiplex PCR. The repertoire holds about 120,000 clones, with 93% as singletons. The sequencing sample was made of blood. The source is a man aged 30 to 45 in good health. The chain carries TRBV29-1 and TRBJ1-2; no firm D call. The CDR3 sequence is CSVHTGSKNYGYTF. The CDR3 DNA reads TGCAGCGTTCATACGGGATCCAAAAACTATGGCTACACCTTC.